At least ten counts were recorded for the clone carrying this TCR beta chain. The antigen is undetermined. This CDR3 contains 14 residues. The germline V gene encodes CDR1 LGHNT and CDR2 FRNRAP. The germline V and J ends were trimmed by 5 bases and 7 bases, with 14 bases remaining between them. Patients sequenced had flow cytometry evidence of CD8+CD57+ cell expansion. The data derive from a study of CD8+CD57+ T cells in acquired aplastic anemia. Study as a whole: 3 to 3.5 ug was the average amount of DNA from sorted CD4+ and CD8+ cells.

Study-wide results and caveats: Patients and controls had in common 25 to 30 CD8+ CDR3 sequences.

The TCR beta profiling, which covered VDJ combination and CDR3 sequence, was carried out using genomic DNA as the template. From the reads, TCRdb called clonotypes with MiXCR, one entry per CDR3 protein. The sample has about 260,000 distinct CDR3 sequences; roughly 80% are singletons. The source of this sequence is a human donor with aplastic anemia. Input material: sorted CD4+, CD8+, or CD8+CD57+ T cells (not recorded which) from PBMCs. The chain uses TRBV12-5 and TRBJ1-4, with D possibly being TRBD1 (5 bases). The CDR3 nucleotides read TGTGCTAGTGGTCTGGGGACTAACCCTGAAAAACTGTTTTTT. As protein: CASGLGTNPEKLFF. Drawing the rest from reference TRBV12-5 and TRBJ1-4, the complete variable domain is DARVTQTPRHKVTEMGQEVTMRCQPILGHNTVFWYRQTMMQGLELLAYFRNRAPLDDSGMPKDRFSAEMPDATLATLKIQPSEPRDSAVYFCASGLGTNPEKLFFGSGTQLSVL.